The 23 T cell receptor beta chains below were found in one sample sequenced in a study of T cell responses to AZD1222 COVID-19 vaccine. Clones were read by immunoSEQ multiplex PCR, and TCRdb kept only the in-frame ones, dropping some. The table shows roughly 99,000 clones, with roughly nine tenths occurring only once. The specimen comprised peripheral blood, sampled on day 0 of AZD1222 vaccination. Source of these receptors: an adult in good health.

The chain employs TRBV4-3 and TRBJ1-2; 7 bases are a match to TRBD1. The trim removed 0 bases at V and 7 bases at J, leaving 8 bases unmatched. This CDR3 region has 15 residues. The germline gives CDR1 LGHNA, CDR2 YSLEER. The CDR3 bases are TGCGCCAGCAGCCAAGATGGGACAGCCGCTATTGGCTACACCTTC. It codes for CASSQDGTAAIGYTF.

CDR3 bases: TGCGCCAGCAGCCAGAGGCACGAGCAGTTCTTC. This gives the protein CASSQRHEQFF. The chain uses TRBV4-1 and TRBJ2-1; D is ambiguous. V lost 3 bases to trimming and J lost 10 bases, with 7 bases between them. The CDR3 consists of 11 residues. CDR1 is MGHRA, CDR2 YSYEKL, per germline.

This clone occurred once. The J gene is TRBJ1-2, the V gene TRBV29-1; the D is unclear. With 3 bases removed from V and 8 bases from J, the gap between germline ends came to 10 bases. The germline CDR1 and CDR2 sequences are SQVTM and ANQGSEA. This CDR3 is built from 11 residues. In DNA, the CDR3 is TGCAGCGTTGAGTTGGGGAAAGGCTACACCTTC. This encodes CSVELGKGYTF.

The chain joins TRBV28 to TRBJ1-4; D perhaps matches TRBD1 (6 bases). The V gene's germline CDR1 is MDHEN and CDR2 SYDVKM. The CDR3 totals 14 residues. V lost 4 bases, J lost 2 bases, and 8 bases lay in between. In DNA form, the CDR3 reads TGTGCCAGCAGTTCAGGGGTGACTAATGAAAAACTGTTTTTT. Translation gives CASSSGVTNEKLFF.

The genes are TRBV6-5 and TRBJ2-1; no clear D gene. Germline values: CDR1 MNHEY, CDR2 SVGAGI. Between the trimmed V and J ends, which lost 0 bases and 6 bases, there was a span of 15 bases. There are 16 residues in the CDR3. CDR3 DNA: TGTGCCAGCAGTTACTCGGCGGACGGCCACTCCAATGAGCAGTTCTTC. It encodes CASSYSADGHSNEQFF.

The CDR3 reads CASRLTGTGGQPQHF. CDR3 DNA: TGTGCCAGCAGATTAACCGGGACAGGGGGCCAGCCCCAGCATTTT. The chain couples TRBV6-5 to TRBJ1-5; TRBD1 aligns across 12 bases. The CDR3 covers 15 residues. In germline, CDR1 is MNHEY, CDR2 SVGAGI. J was trimmed by 7 bases and V by 6 bases; bases with no gene match: 7.

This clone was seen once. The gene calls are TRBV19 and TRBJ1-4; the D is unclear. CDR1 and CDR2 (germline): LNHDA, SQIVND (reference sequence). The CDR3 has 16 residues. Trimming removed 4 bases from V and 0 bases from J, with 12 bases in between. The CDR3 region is CASSTAGRATNEKLFF. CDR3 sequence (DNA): TGTGCCAGTAGTACCGCTGGGAGGGCAACTAATGAAAAACTGTTTTTT.

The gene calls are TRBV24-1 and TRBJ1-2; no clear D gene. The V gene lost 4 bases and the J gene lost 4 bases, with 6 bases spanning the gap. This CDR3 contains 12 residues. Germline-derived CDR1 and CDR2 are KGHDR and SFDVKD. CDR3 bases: TGTGCCACCAGTGACGCTGGCTATGGCTACACCTTC. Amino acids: CATSDAGYGYTF.

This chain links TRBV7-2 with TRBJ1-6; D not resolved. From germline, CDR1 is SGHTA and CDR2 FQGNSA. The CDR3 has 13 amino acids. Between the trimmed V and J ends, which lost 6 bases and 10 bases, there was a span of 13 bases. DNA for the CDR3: TGTGCCAGCAGGGGTCCTCAGAAATCACCCCTCCACTTT. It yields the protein CASRGPQKSPLHF. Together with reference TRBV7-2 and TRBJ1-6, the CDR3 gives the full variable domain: GAGVSQSPSNKVTEKGKDVELRCDPISGHTALYWYRQSLGQGLEFLIYFQGNSAPDKSGLPSDRFSAERTGGSVSTLTIQRTQQEDSAVYLCASRGPQKSPLHFGNGTRLTVT.

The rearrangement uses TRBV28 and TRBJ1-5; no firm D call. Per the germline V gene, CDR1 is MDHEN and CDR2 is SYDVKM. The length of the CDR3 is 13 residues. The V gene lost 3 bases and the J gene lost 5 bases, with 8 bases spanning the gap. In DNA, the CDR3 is TGTGCCAGCAGTTTGCGGGTAGATCAGCCCCAGCATTTT. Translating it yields CASSLRVDQPQHF. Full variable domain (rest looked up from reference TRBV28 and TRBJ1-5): DVKVTQSSRYLVKRTGEKVFLECVQDMDHENMFWYRQDPGLGLRLIYFSYDVKMKEKGDIPEGYSVSREKKERFSLILESASTNQTSMYLCASSLRVDQPQHFGDGTRLSIL.

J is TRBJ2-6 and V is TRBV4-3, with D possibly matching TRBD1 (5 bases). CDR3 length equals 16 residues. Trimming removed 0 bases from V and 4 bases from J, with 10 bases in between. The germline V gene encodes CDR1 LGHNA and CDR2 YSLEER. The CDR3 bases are TGCGCCAGCAGCCAAGATGGACACGCCGGGGCCAACGTCCTGACTTTC. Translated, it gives CASSQDGHAGANVLTF.

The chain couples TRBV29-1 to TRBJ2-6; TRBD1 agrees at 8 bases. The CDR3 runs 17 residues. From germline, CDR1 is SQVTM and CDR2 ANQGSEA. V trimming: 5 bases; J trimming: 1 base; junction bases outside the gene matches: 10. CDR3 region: CSVTGGTAGSGANVLTF. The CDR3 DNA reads TGCAGCGTTACAGGGGGGACTGCCGGTTCTGGGGCCAACGTCCTGACTTTC.

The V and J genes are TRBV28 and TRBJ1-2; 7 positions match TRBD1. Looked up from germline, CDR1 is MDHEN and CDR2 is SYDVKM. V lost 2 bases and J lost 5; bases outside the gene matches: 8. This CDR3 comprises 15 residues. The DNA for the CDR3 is TGTGCCAGCAGTTTAGATGGGACAGAGTGGTATGGCTACACCTTC. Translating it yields CASSLDGTEWYGYTF.

The CDR3 nucleotides read TGTGCCAGCAGCTTAGGGGGACAGGGGATCACGTTACATTCACCCCTCCACTTT. Translating gives CASSLGGQGITLHSPLHF. The chain has TRBV7-2 and TRBJ1-6; 10 positions agree with TRBD1. Germline V gene sequence: CDR1 SGHTA, CDR2 FQGNSA. The CDR3 is 18 amino acids. J lost 8 bases, V lost 1 base, and 11 bases had no gene match.

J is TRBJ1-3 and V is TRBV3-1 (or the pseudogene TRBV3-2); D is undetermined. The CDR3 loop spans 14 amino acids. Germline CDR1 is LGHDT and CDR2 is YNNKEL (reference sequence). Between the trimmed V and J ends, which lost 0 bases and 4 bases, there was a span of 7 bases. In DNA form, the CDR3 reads TGTGCCAGCAGCCAAGATGTAGGGGGAAACACCATATATTTT. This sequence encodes CASSQDVGGNTIYF.

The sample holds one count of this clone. Here the CDR3 DNA reads TGTGCCAGTAGTAGCCCCCGGGACAGATTGTCCTCTGGGGCCAACGTCCTGACTTTC. Translated, it gives CASSSPRDRLSSGANVLTF. The chain has TRBV19 and TRBJ2-6; TRBD1 matches at 7 bases. CDR1 is LNHDA and CDR2 is SQIVND in the germline V gene (reference sequence). V shed 4 bases and J 0 bases; nucleotides not matched to a gene: 12. The CDR3 loop spans 19 amino acids.

The CDR3 reads CASSRTLGTEAFF. CDR3 nucleotide sequence: TGCGCCAGCAGCCGGACCTTGGGCACTGAAGCTTTCTTT. V and J are TRBV5-1 and TRBJ1-1; no firm D call. The CDR3 consists of 13 residues. Trimming took off 4 bases at V and 4 bases at J, with 11 bases between the two ends. Germline values: CDR1 SGHRS, CDR2 YFSETQ. The full variable domain, completed using reference TRBV5-1 and TRBJ1-1, is KAGVTQTPRYLIKTRGQQVTLSCSPISGHRSVSWYQQTPGQGLQFLFEYFSETQRNKGNFPGRFSGRQFSNSRSEMNVSTLELGDSALYLCASSRTLGTEAFFGQGTRLTVV.

The CDR3 region has the DNA TGTGCCAGCAGTTCCCACATTATACCGGGACTAGCGCCTAATGAGCAGTTCTTC. It codes for CASSSHIIPGLAPNEQFF. The chain has TRBV28 and TRBJ2-1, with 10 bases identical to TRBD2. The junction had 16 bases not matched to a gene; V was cut back by 4 bases and J by 7 bases. The CDR3 is 18 residues long. The germline V gene has CDR1 MDHEN and CDR2 SYDVKM.

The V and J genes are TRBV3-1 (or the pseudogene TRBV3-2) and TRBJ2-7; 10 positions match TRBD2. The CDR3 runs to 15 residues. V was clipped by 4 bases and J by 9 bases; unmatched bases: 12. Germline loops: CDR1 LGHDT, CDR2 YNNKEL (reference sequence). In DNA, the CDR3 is TGTGCCAGCAGCCCTCTAGCGGGAGCGGGTTTCGGGCAGTACTTC. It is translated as CASSPLAGAGFGQYF.

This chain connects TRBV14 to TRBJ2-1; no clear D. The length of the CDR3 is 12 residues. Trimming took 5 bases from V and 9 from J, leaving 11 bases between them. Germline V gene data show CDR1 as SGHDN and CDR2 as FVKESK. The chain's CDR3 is CASSGVFTEQFF. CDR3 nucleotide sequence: TGTGCCAGCAGCGGAGTGTTTACTGAGCAGTTCTTC.

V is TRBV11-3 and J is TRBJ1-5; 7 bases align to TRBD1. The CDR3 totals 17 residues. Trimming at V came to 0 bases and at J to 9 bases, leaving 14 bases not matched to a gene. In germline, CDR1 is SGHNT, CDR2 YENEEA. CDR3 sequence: CASSLDRDRPLVRPQHF. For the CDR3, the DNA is TGTGCCAGCAGCTTAGATAGGGACAGACCTTTAGTCCGGCCCCAGCATTTT.

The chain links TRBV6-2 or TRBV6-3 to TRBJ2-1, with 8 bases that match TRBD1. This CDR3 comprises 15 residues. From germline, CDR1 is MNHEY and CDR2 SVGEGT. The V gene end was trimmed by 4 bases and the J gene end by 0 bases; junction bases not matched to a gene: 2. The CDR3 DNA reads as TGTGCCAGCAGTTCAACAGGGGGCTCCTACAATGAGCAGTTCTTC. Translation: CASSSTGGSYNEQFF.

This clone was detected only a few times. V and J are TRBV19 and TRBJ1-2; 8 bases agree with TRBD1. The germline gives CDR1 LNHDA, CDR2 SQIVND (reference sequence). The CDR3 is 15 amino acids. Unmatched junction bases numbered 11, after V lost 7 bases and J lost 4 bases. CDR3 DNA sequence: TGTGCCAGTACGGTGCAGGGGGCGGATGGCTATGGCTACACCTTC. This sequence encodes CASTVQGADGYGYTF.